This record concerns one T cell receptor beta chain sequence. This clonotype was seen a few times. Its antigen remains unidentified. Base-call qualities are not available, and no considerably larger clone is one nucleotide away. The sample belongs to a study of HIV-infected patients and healthy controls (dated by TCRdb to between 2013 and 2015). Library method: 5' RACE. TCRdb records Illumina MiSeq as the sequencer. TCRdb cleaned the public reads at Q25 with fastp, built clones with MiXCR and kept in-frame beta chains. Rows with a matching CDR3 protein are joined into one entry that keeps the most common DNA and genes. Across this sample there are around 18,000 distinct CDR3 sequences, with over 15% seen only once. The ten largest clones add up to 24% of the sample. Cut back by 4 bases and 10 bases, the V and J ends lie 14 bases apart. Inclusive of the bounding cysteine and phenylalanine, the CDR3 is 13 residues long. CDR3 DNA only is kept here, 39 bases in frame from base 1.

The V gene is TRBV12-3 or TRBV12-4 and the J gene is TRBJ1-5; 5 matching bases give a weak D call of TRBD1. The sequence was obtained from a human donor in good health. What was sequenced was CD8+ T cells from blood. This receptor carries the CDR3 CASSSAGGQPQHF. The nucleotide sequence reads as follows: TGTGCCAGCAGTTCCGCGGGGGGTCAACCCCAGCATTTT.